These T cell receptor beta chains were read from a single sample in a study of T-cell memory formation after mild COVID-19. Each CDR3 protein gets one entry after TCRdb re-called the 5' RACE reads with MiXCR. Here the sample spans 290,000 or so distinct CDR3 sequences, approximately 19% being singletons. The sequencing sample was made of PBMCs or a T cell subset sorted from them (not recorded which). The source of these receptors is a young man who had mild COVID-19 (a few samples of this study predate the infection). Cell type and time point are not known. Both conserved end residues are part of each CDR3.

TRBJ1-1	TRBV7-3	CASSLEASTEAFF
TRBJ2-7	TRBV29-1	CSVDLGSYEQYF
TRBJ1-2	TRBV3-1	CASSPQGSLYGYTF
TRBJ2-3	TRBV12-5	CASGPSGARDTQYF
TRBJ2-3	TRBV20-1	CSARVEGGLLQYF
TRBJ1-1	TRBV15	CATGQRRGTEAFF
TRBJ1-1	TRBV7-3	CASSGAGNTEAFF
TRBJ2-7	TRBV5-1	CASGYRSGDEQYF
TRBJ2-2	TRBV12-3/TRBV12-4	CASSPENTGELFF
TRBJ1-1	TRBV6-6	CASSYSRAETTEAFF
TRBJ2-6	TRBV5-6	CASSWGAGANVLTF
TRBJ2-1	TRBV4-2	CASSQVGALEQFF
TRBJ2-3	TRBV10-3	CAISDSTQYF
TRBJ1-5	TRBV6-2/TRBV6-3	CASSRRAGVRNQPQHF
TRBJ1-5	TRBV6-2/TRBV6-3	CASSYSGEQPQHF
TRBJ2-7	TRBV9	CASSPQGTGIYEQYF
TRBJ1-5	TRBV6-5	CASSYSPGSGQPQHF
TRBJ2-2	TRBV14	CASSQVGGATNTGELFF
TRBJ2-7	TRBV7-3	CASRESGTRGGEQYF
TRBJ2-2	TRBV4-1	CASSQVLARSGRELFF
TRBJ2-2	TRBV20-1	CSAPKRGSATGELFF
TRBJ1-1	TRBV3-1	CASSQGISIRGGTEAFF
TRBJ2-3	TRBV12-3/TRBV12-4	CASSFASRGFGIDTQYF
TRBJ2-1	TRBV7-2	CASPGSSYNEQFF
TRBJ1-1	TRBV20-1	CSASGGAANTEAFF
TRBJ1-5	TRBV25-1	CASSGRSSGQPQHF
TRBJ1-5	TRBV4-1	CASSQDRGRGQPQHF